The 8 T cell receptor beta chains below come from one sample, sequenced in a study of T cells after yellow fever vaccination. A single record per CDR3 protein comes from TCRdb applying MiXCR to the 5' RACE reads. The sample records about 340,000 distinct CDR3 sequences, about an eighth being singletons. This specimen was CD4+ T cells sorted from PBMCs, taken 15 days after the yellow fever booster vaccination. The receptors shown here come from a man between 18 and 35 years old who received the YFV17D yellow fever vaccine.

This clonotype has just a few counts. The chain couples TRBV29-1 to TRBJ1-1, with D unclear. CDR1 and CDR2 from the germline V gene are SQVTM and ANQGSEA. Trimming removed 3 bases at V and 4 bases at J, with 9 bases between. CDR3 length: 12 amino acids. The CDR3 DNA reads as TGCAGCGTTGACGGAGGGTTCACTGAAGCTTTCTTT. It translates to CSVDGGFTEAFF.

The J gene is TRBJ1-5, the V gene TRBV6-6; 7 bases agree with TRBD1. CDR1 and CDR2 from the germline V gene are MNHNY and SVGAGI (reference sequence). V was pared by 4 bases and J by 0 bases, with 9 bases of the junction left unmatched. The CDR3 is made up of 17 amino acids. The CDR3 nucleotides are TGTGCCAGCAGTTGGGGACAGCTCCCGTATAGCAATCAGCCCCAGCATTTT. Protein product: CASSWGQLPYSNQPQHF.

V usage is TRBV5-1 and J usage is TRBJ1-4; unclear D gene. Trimming left V 4 bases short and J 12 bases short, with 16 bases between. The CDR3 is 13 amino acids. CDR1 SGHRS and CDR2 YFSETQ come from the germline V gene. CDR3 sequence: CASSPDFGVELFF. In DNA form, the CDR3 reads TGCGCCAGCAGCCCAGACTTCGGTGTGGAACTGTTTTTT. Filled out from reference TRBV5-1 and TRBJ1-4, the complete variable domain reads KAGVTQTPRYLIKTRGQQVTLSCSPISGHRSVSWYQQTPGQGLQFLFEYFSETQRNKGNFPGRFSGRQFSNSRSEMNVSTLELGDSALYLCASSPDFGVELFFGSGTQLSVL.

This chain links TRBV20-1 with TRBJ1-3; 7 bases line up with TRBD1. This CDR3 has 15 residues. The trim removed 5 bases at V and 2 bases at J, leaving 9 bases unmatched. CDR1 DFQATT and CDR2 SNEGSKA come from the germline V gene (reference sequence). CDR3 loop: CSAPDQGQAGNTIYF. CDR3 DNA sequence: TGCAGTGCTCCCGATCAAGGACAGGCTGGAAACACCATATATTTT.

The table lists this clonotype with many counts. This chain joins TRBV18 and TRBJ2-3; 7 nucleotides agree with TRBD1. The germline V gene encodes CDR1 KGHSH and CDR2 LQKENI. The V segment lost 8 bases and the J segment 6 bases; nucleotides outside the gene matches: 5. The CDR3 sequence is 12 residues long. This CDR3 reads CASSPQGDTQYF. The CDR3 coding sequence is TGTGCCAGCAGCCCACAGGGGGATACGCAGTATTTT.

This clonotype appeared a few times. The V and J genes are TRBV12-3 or TRBV12-4 and TRBJ2-1; D remains unclear. The CDR3 covers 12 residues. Trimming left V 6 bases short and J 4 bases short, with 7 bases between. In DNA, the CDR3 is TGTGCCAGCAGAAACTTATACAATGAGCAGTTCTTC. Its translation: CASRNLYNEQFF.

The sample holds a few counts of this clonotype. This chain links TRBV12-5 with TRBJ2-5, with D hard to call. V lost 3 bases to trimming and J lost 5 bases, with 7 bases between them. This CDR3 has 12 residues. Looked up from germline, CDR1 is LGHNT and CDR2 is FRNRAP. The CDR3 sequence: CASGFESETQYF. In DNA form, the CDR3 reads TGTGCTAGTGGTTTCGAATCCGAGACCCAGTACTTC.

CDR3 amino acids: CSATDPGSTNEKLFF. Written as DNA, the CDR3 is TGCAGTGCTACAGATCCGGGATCAACTAATGAAAAACTGTTTTTT. V usage is TRBV20-1 and J usage is TRBJ1-4; no clear D gene. Deletions cut 4 bases from V and 0 bases from J, with 12 bases between. The CDR3 has 15 residues. Germline V gives CDR1 DFQATT, CDR2 SNEGSKA (reference sequence).